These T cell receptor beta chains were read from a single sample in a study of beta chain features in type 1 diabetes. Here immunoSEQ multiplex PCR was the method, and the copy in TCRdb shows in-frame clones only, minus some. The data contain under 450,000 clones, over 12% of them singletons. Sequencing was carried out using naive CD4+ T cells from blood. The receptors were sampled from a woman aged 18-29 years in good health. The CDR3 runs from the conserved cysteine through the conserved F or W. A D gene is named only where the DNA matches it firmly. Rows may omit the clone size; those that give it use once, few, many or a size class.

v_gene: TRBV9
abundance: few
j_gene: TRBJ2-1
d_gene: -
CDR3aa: CASSPEAGLYNEQFF
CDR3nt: TGTGCCAGCAGCCCCGAGGCAGGGTTGTACAATGAGCAGTTCTTC

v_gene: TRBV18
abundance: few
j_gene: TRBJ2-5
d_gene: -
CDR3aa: CASSPQGGAARETQYF
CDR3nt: TGTGCCAGCTCACCACAAGGGGGAGCGGCGAGGGAGACCCAGTACTTC

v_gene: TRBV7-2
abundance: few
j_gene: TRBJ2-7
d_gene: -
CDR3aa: CASSLATYEQYF
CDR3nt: TGTGCCAGCAGCTTAGCCACCTACGAGCAGTACTTC

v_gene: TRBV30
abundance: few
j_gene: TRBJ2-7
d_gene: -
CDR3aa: CAWSIGYEQYF
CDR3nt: TGTGCCTGGAGTATCGGCTACGAGCAGTACTTC

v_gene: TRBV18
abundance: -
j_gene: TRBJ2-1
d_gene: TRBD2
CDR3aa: CASSPGLAGTRDEQFF
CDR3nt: TGTGCCAGCTCACCAGGACTAGCGGGAACTAGGGATGAGCAGTTCTTC

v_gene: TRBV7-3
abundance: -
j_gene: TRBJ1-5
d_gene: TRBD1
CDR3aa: CASSSTGSGQPQHF
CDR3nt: TGTGCCAGCAGCTCGACAGGGTCAGGTCAGCCCCAGCATTTT

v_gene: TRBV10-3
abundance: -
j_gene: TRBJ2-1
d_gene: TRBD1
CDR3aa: CAIAEGQGQREQFF
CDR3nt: TGTGCCATCGCCGAGGGACAGGGTCAGCGTGAGCAGTTCTTC

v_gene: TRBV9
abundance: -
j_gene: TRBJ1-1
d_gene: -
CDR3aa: CASSLRQESTEAFF
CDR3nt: TGTGCCAGCAGCCTGCGACAGGAGAGCACTGAAGCTTTCTTT

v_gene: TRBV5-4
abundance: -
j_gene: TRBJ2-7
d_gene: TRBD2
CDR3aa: CASSFRTSGRVHEQYF
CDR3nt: TGTGCCAGCAGCTTTAGGACTAGCGGGAGGGTCCACGAGCAGTACTTC

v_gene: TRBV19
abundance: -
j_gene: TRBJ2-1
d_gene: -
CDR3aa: CASSTFFPNEQFF
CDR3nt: TGTGCCAGTAGTACCTTTTTTCCCAATGAGCAGTTCTTC

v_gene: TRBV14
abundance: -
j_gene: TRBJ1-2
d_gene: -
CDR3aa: CASSSGRRGYTF
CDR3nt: TGTGCCAGCAGCTCAGGGCGGCGTGGCTACACCTTC

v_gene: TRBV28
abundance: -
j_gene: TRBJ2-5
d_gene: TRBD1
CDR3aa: CASSGTGVETQYF
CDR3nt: TGTGCCAGCAGCGGGACAGGGGTAGAGACCCAGTACTTC

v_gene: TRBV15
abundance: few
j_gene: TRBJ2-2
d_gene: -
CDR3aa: CATSGQVRDTGELFF
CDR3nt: TGTGCCACCAGCGGACAAGTAAGGGATACCGGGGAGCTGTTTTTT

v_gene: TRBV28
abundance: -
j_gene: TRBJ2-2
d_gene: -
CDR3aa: CASSLLAPGGFTGELFF
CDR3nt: TGTGCCAGCAGTTTACTAGCGCCAGGCGGGTTCACCGGGGAGCTGTTTTTT

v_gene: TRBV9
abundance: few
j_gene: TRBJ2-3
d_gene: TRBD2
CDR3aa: CASSVVGLETDTQYF
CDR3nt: TGTGCCAGCAGCGTAGTGGGACTAGAGACAGATACGCAGTATTTT

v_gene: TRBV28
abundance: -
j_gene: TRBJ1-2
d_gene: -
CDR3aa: CASRDKNYGYTF
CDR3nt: TGTGCCAGCCGTGACAAGAACTATGGCTACACCTTC

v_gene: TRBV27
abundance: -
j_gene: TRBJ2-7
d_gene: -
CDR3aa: CASSTYRVPGYEQYF
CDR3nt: TGTGCCAGCAGTACCTACCGGGTTCCGGGGTACGAGCAGTACTTC

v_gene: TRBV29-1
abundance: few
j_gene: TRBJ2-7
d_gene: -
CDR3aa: CSVEDRGGSYEQYF
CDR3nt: TGCAGCGTTGAAGATAGGGGGGGCTCCTACGAGCAGTACTTC

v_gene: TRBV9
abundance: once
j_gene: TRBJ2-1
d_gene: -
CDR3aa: CASSPGTERFLEQFF
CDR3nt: TGTGCCAGCAGCCCCGGGACTGAGCGGTTTCTTGAGCAGTTCTTC

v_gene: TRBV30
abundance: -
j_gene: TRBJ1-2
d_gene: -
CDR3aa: CAWSQQGGYTF
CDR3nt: TGTGCCTGGAGTCAACAGGGTGGCTACACCTTC

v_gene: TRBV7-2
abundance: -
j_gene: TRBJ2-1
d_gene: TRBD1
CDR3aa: CASSSYTGAQDEQFF
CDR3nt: TGTGCCAGCAGCAGTTACACAGGGGCCCAGGATGAGCAGTTCTTC

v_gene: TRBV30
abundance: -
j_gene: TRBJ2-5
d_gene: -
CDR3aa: CAWSAGRLVTQYF
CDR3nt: TGTGCCTGGAGCGCAGGGCGGTTGGTGACCCAGTACTTC

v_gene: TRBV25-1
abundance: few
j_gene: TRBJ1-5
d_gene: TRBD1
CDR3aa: CASSGDRGGQPQHF
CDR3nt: TGTGCCAGCAGTGGGGACAGGGGAGGTCAGCCCCAGCATTTT

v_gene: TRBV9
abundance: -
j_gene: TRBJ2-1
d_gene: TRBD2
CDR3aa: CASSKGLAGGSTYNEQFF
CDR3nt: TGTGCCAGCAGCAAGGGACTAGCGGGAGGATCTACCTACAATGAGCAGTTCTTC

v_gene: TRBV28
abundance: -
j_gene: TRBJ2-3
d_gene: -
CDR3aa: CASTRGLSTDTQYF
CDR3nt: TGTGCCAGCACGCGAGGGTTGAGCACAGATACGCAGTATTTT

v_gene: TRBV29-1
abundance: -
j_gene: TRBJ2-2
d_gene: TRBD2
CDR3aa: CSSGTSPGELFF
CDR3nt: TGCAGCTCCGGGACTAGTCCCGGGGAGCTGTTTTTT

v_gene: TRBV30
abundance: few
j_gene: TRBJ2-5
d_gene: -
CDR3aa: CAWRGSGSQETQYF
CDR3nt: TGTGCCTGGAGGGGCTCGGGATCACAAGAGACCCAGTACTTC

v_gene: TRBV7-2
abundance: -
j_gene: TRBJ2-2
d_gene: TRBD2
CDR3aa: CASSSVAGANTGELFF
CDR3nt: TGTGCCAGCAGCTCAGTAGCGGGAGCGAACACCGGGGAGCTGTTTTTT

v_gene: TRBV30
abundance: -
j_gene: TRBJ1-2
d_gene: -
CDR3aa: CAWSVGARGYTF
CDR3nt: TGTGCCTGGAGTGTAGGGGCTAGAGGCTACACCTTC

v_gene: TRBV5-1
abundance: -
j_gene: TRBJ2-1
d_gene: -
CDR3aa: CASSLSSGGPYNEQFF
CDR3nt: TGCGCCAGCAGCTTGTCGTCAGGGGGGCCCTACAATGAGCAGTTCTTC

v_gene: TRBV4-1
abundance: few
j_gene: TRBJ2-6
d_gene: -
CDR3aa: CASSQDRGLSGANVLTF
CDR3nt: TGCGCCAGCAGCCAAGACAGGGGTCTTTCTGGGGCCAACGTCCTGACTTTC

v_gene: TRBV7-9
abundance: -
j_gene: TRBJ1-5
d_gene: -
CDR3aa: CASSRGGSSNQPQHF
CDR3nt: TGTGCCAGCAGCCGGGGGGGATCGAGCAATCAGCCCCAGCATTTT

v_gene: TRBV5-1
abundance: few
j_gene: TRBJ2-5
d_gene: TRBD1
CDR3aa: CASNRDRGRETQYF
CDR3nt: TGCGCCAGCAACCGGGACAGGGGGCGAGAGACCCAGTACTTC